This passage covers 22 T cell receptor beta chains from one sample sequenced in a study of blood T cell repertoires in COVID-19. Clones were read by immunoSEQ multiplex PCR, and TCRdb kept only the in-frame ones, dropping some. The profile covers under 250,000 clones, with around 88% appearing a single time and 7% to 10% taken by the ten largest. Sequencing was performed on peripheral blood. The origin of the receptors is a woman between 50 and 59 years old with acute or convalescent COVID-19.

The V gene is TRBV6-5, the J gene TRBJ1-6; tentative D call: TRBD1 (5 bases). Looked up from germline, CDR1 is MNHEY and CDR2 is SVGAGI. Between the trimmed V and J ends, which lost 7 bases and 9 bases, there was a span of 13 bases. The CDR3 contains 13 residues. CDR3 residues: CASTRGEASPLHF. The CDR3 DNA reads TGTGCCAGCACCCGAGGGGAGGCTTCACCCCTCCACTTT.

The V and J genes are TRBV11-2 and TRBJ2-3; TRBD2 is a possible D gene (5 bases). CDR1 is SGHAT, CDR2 FQNNGV, per germline. The CDR3 contains 15 residues. Trimming stripped 5 bases from V and 0 bases from J, with 12 bases between. CDR3 nucleotides: TGTGCCAGCAGCCCTTGGACTGCTAGCACAGATACGCAGTATTTT. It codes for CASSPWTASTDTQYF.

The chain combines TRBV7-3 with TRBJ2-1; TRBD2 matches at 9 bases. The V and J ends lost 5 bases and 0 bases, in that order; junction bases with no gene match: 5. This CDR3 comprises 16 residues. Germline CDR1 is SGHTA and CDR2 is FQGTGA. The CDR3 coding sequence is TGTGCCAGCAGCCCCAATAGCGGGGGCTCCTACAATGAGCAGTTCTTC. It specifies CASSPNSGGSYNEQFF.

The chain is built from TRBV7-9 and TRBJ2-1; 11 bases line up with TRBD2. The CDR3 has 15 residues. Germline CDR1 reads SEHNR; CDR2 reads FQNEAQ (reference sequence). V lost 5 bases, J lost 5 bases, and 5 bases stayed unmatched. CDR3 protein: CASSVGTSGHNEQFF. The DNA for the CDR3 is TGTGCCAGCAGCGTCGGGACTAGCGGCCACAATGAGCAGTTCTTC.

This rearrangement joins TRBV28 to TRBJ2-1; 9 nucleotides match TRBD2. The germline CDR1 and CDR2 sequences are MDHEN and SYDVKM. With V trimmed by 2 bases and J by 11 bases, 10 bases remained unmatched. The CDR3 runs 15 residues. The CDR3 is CASSLIGSGSGKQFF. The CDR3 coding sequence is TGTGCCAGCAGTTTAATCGGTAGCGGGAGTGGGAAGCAGTTCTTC.

This chain joins TRBV30 and TRBJ2-2, with 8 nucleotides matching TRBD1. The CDR3 sequence is 13 residues long. Trimming took 8 bases from V and 0 from J; bases not matched to a gene: 2. Germline-derived CDR1 and CDR2 are GTSNPN and SVGIG (reference sequence). This chain's CDR3 is CAGQGANTGELFF. The DNA of the CDR3 is TGTGCCGGACAGGGCGCGAACACCGGGGAGCTGTTTTTT. The whole variable domain, filled in from reference TRBV30 and TRBJ2-2, reads SQTIHQWPATLVQPVGSPLSLECTVEGTSNPNLYWYRQAAGRGLQLLFYSVGIGQISSEVPQNLSASRPQDRQFILSSKKLLLSDSGFYLCAGQGANTGELFFGEGSRLTVL.

This chain connects TRBV6-6 to TRBJ1-4; 9 bases are a match to TRBD1. Trimming at V came to 5 bases and at J to 0 bases, leaving 13 bases not matched to a gene. There are 19 residues in the CDR3. In germline, CDR1 is MNHNY, CDR2 SVGAGI (reference sequence). DNA of the CDR3: TGTGCCAGCAGTCCTCGGACAGGGGCCTCACCTGCAACTAATGAAAAACTGTTTTTT. This codes for CASSPRTGASPATNEKLFF.

This clone was detected a few times. The rearrangement links TRBV5-4 to TRBJ1-1; D is unclear. CDR3 length: 15 amino acids. V lost 2 bases to trimming and J lost 1 base, with 12 bases between them. The germline V gene encodes CDR1 SGHNT and CDR2 YYREEE (reference sequence). CDR3 sequence reads: CASSFKSGWNTEAFF. CDR3 DNA: TGTGCCAGCAGCTTTAAATCGGGTTGGAACACTGAAGCTTTCTTT.

The V gene is TRBV9, the J gene TRBJ1-1; perhaps TRBD1 as D (6 bases). The germline V and J ends were trimmed by 4 bases and 1 base, with 11 bases remaining between them. Germline loops: CDR1 SGDLS, CDR2 YYNGEE. The CDR3 length is 14 residues. CDR3 sequence (DNA): TGTGCCAGCAGCCCCCAGGGGAAGAACACTGAAGCTTTCTTT. Its translation: CASSPQGKNTEAFF.

The chain is built from TRBV14 and TRBJ2-1, with D possibly being TRBD1 (6 bases). Trimming stripped 4 bases from V and 5 bases from J, with 9 bases between. The germline V gene encodes CDR1 SGHDN and CDR2 FVKESK. The CDR3 loop spans 13 amino acids. CDR3 region: CASSRNRDNEQFF. The CDR3, as DNA: TGTGCCAGCAGCCGAAACAGGGACAATGAGCAGTTCTTC.

This chain joins TRBV27 and TRBJ2-7; 8 nucleotides match TRBD2. Germline values: CDR1 MNHEY, CDR2 SMNVEV (reference sequence). The CDR3 is made up of 19 amino acids. The trim removed 5 bases at V and 0 bases at J, leaving 18 bases unmatched. The CDR3 loop reads CASSPRGRGFLAGSYEQYF. CDR3 nucleotides: TGTGCCAGCAGTCCCCGTGGCAGGGGCTTTCTAGCGGGCTCCTACGAGCAGTACTTC.

The J gene is TRBJ2-7, the V gene TRBV27; D gene ambiguous. V lost 5 bases and J lost 9, with 23 bases in between. CDR3 size: 15 residues. Germline-derived CDR1 and CDR2 are MNHEY and SMNVEV (reference sequence). The CDR3 nucleotides are TGTGCCAGCAGTCCCTCCAACGATCTGGCCTCGGGGCAGTACTTC. Its translation: CASSPSNDLASGQYF.

CDR3 bases: TGTGCCAGCAGTTACGCCAGGCCCCCCCACGAGCAGTACTTC. Translation: CASSYARPPHEQYF. J is TRBJ2-7 and V is TRBV6-5; D gene ambiguous. Germline lookup yields CDR1 MNHEY and CDR2 SVGAGI. Trimming stripped 2 bases from V and 5 bases from J, with 13 bases between. The CDR3 consists of 14 residues.

This chain joins TRBV27 and TRBJ2-3; TRBD2 aligns across 7 bases. J lost 7 bases, V lost 9 bases, and 13 bases had no gene match. Per the germline V gene, CDR1 is MNHEY and CDR2 is SMNVEV (reference sequence). CDR3 length: 14 amino acids. DNA for the CDR3: TGTGCCAGTAGCACGGGAGGATGGACGAATACGCAGTATTTT. Translating gives CASSTGGWTNTQYF.

The gene calls are TRBV5-4 and TRBJ2-1, with TRBD2 identical over 7 bases. Germline trimming cut 4 bases from V and 5 bases from J; bases unmatched to any gene: 15. Germline V gene data show CDR1 as SGHNT and CDR2 as YYREEE (reference sequence). The CDR3 is 17 amino acids. The CDR3 bases are TGTGCCAGCAGCCTCGGTGGGGGAGGGCCCATTAACAATGAGCAGTTCTTC. Its protein product is CASSLGGGGPINNEQFF.

This clone occurred a few times. This rearrangement joins TRBV4-2 to TRBJ1-4; a weak D match, TRBD1 (5 bases). Germline CDR1 is LGHNA and CDR2 is YNFKEQ. This CDR3 is 19 amino acids long. Trimming stripped 0 bases from V and 0 bases from J, with 17 bases between. The CDR3 here is CASSQDPTPIGATNEKLFF. CDR3 coding DNA: TGTGCCAGCAGCCAAGATCCAACCCCGATAGGGGCAACTAATGAAAAACTGTTTTTT.

As to this clone: This sample includes further DNA sequences coding for the same CDR3. The CDR3 sequence is CAISEGQNQPQHF. The CDR3, as DNA: TGTGCCATCAGTGAGGGGCAGAATCAGCCCCAGCATTTT. This chain uses TRBV10-3 with TRBJ1-5, with D hard to call. The V end lost 2 bases, the J end lost 4 bases, and 6 bases lay between the germline ends. The germline gives CDR1 ENHRY, CDR2 SYGVKD. The CDR3 has 13 amino acids.

V gene TRBV29-1 combines with J gene TRBJ1-2; D remains ambiguous. In germline, CDR1 is SQVTM, CDR2 ANQGSEA. Between the trimmed V and J ends, which lost 4 bases and 5 bases, there was a span of 11 bases. The CDR3 has 12 amino acids. CDR3 DNA: TGCAGCGTTGTCAAGGGAGGTTATGGCTACACCTTC. Residues: CSVVKGGYGYTF.

The chain carries TRBV6-5 and TRBJ2-1, with D perhaps matching TRBD1 (6 bases). CDR3 length equals 14 residues. Germline V CDR1 and CDR2: MNHEY, SVGAGI. V was cut by 6 bases and J by 7 bases, with 16 bases left in between. DNA for the CDR3: TGTGCCAGCAGGGCAACCGGGACAAAAAATGAGCAGTTCTTC. This translates into CASRATGTKNEQFF.

The chain joins TRBV19 to TRBJ2-2; maybe TRBD2 (5 bases). The V and J ends lost 7 bases and 5 bases respectively, with 14 bases between them. The CDR3 loop spans 14 amino acids. Germline V lookup: CDR1 LNHDA, CDR2 SQIVND (reference sequence). Here the CDR3 reads CASKPRTGTGELFF. The CDR3 bases are TGTGCCAGTAAACCCCGGACGGGGACCGGGGAGCTGTTTTTT.

This rearrangement joins TRBV27 to TRBJ1-4; D is unclear. CDR1 is MNHEY, CDR2 SMNVEV, per germline (reference sequence). Trimming took off 6 bases at V and 8 bases at J, with 10 bases between the two ends. The CDR3 covers 12 residues. CDR3 in DNA: TGTGCCAGCAGGAGGGTGGGAGAAAAACTGTTTTTT. It translates to CASRRVGEKLFF.

The V call is TRBV20-1, the J call TRBJ2-3; 7 positions match TRBD2. The CDR3 sequence is 11 residues long. J was trimmed by 4 bases and V by 6 bases; bases with no gene match: 1. The germline V gene has CDR1 DFQATT and CDR2 SNEGSKA (reference sequence). The CDR3: CSATSADTQYF. The CDR3 DNA reads as TGCAGTGCCACTAGCGCAGATACGCAGTATTTT.